Shown below are 27 T cell receptor beta chains from a single sample sequenced in a study of OX40 agonist ivuxolimab in advanced cancers. Sequencing was performed with immunoSEQ multiplex PCR; in TCRdb, only in-frame clones are kept and a portion is missing. The table has some 44,000 clones, less than 90% seen once; the top ten hold about 5%. Sequencing used CD4+ or CD8+ T cells sorted from blood, obtained in a trial of the OX40 agonist ivuxolimab. The receptors shown here come from an adult with an advanced solid tumor such as melanoma, head and neck, liver or kidney cancer.

This clone has just one count. The V gene is TRBV5-1, the J gene TRBJ2-7; D call uncertain. Germline CDR1 is SGHRS and CDR2 is YFSETQ. Deletions cut 4 bases from V and 0 bases from J, with 8 bases between. The CDR3 is 13 amino acids. Here the CDR3 reads CASSPISSYEQYF. The CDR3 coding sequence is TGCGCCAGCAGCCCTATTAGCTCCTACGAGCAGTACTTC. Filled out from reference TRBV5-1 and TRBJ2-7, the complete variable domain reads KAGVTQTPRYLIKTRGQQVTLSCSPISGHRSVSWYQQTPGQGLQFLFEYFSETQRNKGNFPGRFSGRQFSNSRSEMNVSTLELGDSALYLCASSPISSYEQYFGPGTRLTVT.

This chain joins TRBV15 and TRBJ2-5; D remains ambiguous. The V gene lost 0 bases and the J gene lost 3 bases, with 5 bases spanning the gap. Germline loops: CDR1 LNHNV, CDR2 YYDKDF (reference sequence). The CDR3 covers 13 residues. The CDR3 DNA reads as TGTGCCACCAGCAGAGAGGCGGAAGAGACCCAGTACTTC. Protein sequence: CATSREAEETQYF.

J is TRBJ2-2 and V is TRBV19, with D maybe TRBD2 (5 bases). The CDR3 is made up of 16 amino acids. Germline assignment: CDR1 LNHDA and CDR2 SQIVND (reference sequence). V was trimmed by 4 bases and J by 5 bases, leaving 17 bases between them. In nucleotides, the CDR3 is TGTGCCAGTAGTAAGAGGGCGACTTTGGAAACCGGGGAGCTGTTTTTT. It translates to CASSKRATLETGELFF.

In its sample, this clone was seen once. The V and J genes are TRBV11-2 and TRBJ2-2; 7 bases match TRBD1. Germline V gene data show CDR1 as SGHAT and CDR2 as FQNNGV. The junction had 7 bases not matched to a gene; V was cut back by 6 bases and J by 0 bases. The length of the CDR3 is 16 residues. In DNA, the CDR3 is TGTGCCAGCAGGATAGGGGGCAGAGCGAACACCGGGGAGCTGTTTTTT. The encoded protein is CASRIGGRANTGELFF.

This clone has a single count. The chain joins TRBV2 to TRBJ2-1; 10 positions match TRBD2. Germline V CDR1 and CDR2: SNHLY, FYNNEI. The V gene end was trimmed by 6 bases and the J gene end by 9 bases; junction bases not matched to a gene: 5. The CDR3 has 13 residues. CDR3 nucleotides: TGTGCCAGCAGAGAGCGGGAGGGTCTTGAGCAGTTCTTC. Translated: CASREREGLEQFF.

V and J are TRBV4-2 and TRBJ1-2; D is unclear. CDR1 and CDR2 (germline): LGHNA, YNFKEQ. Trimming pared 0 bases from V and 4 bases from J, leaving 9 bases between. CDR3 length: 14 amino acids. CDR3 residues: CASSQEAGGYGYTF. CDR3 bases: TGTGCCAGCAGCCAAGAGGCGGGCGGCTATGGCTACACCTTC.

The chain has TRBV29-1 and TRBJ1-5, with D possibly being TRBD1 (5 bases). Trimming left V 4 bases short and J 3 bases short, with 10 bases between. This CDR3 has 13 residues. CDR1 and CDR2 (germline): SQVTM, ANQGSEA. The DNA for the CDR3 is TGCAGCGTTGCGAAGGACACCAATCAGCCCCAGCATTTT. Its protein product is CSVAKDTNQPQHF.

V is TRBV19 and J is TRBJ1-4; 8 bases fit TRBD1. CDR1 LNHDA and CDR2 SQIVND come from the germline V gene (reference sequence). CDR3 length equals 13 residues. With 5 bases clipped from V and 5 bases from J, the junction kept 1 base outside the gene matches. The CDR3 here is CASSRDRNEKLFF. CDR3 DNA sequence: TGTGCCAGTAGTCGGGACAGGAATGAAAAACTGTTTTTT.

The chain combines TRBV6-1 with TRBJ2-7; D might be TRBD2 (5 bases). The CDR3 loop spans 14 amino acids. Germline CDR1 reads MNHNS; CDR2 reads SASEGT. Trimming took 10 bases from V and 0 from J, leaving 16 bases between them. The CDR3 region is CATRGVGGSYEQYF. As DNA, the CDR3 is TGTGCCACCCGGGGAGTGGGTGGCTCCTACGAGCAGTACTTC.

The chain joins TRBV6-5 to TRBJ1-2; no reliable D call. Trimming took off 10 bases at V and 0 bases at J, with 9 bases between the two ends. Looked up from germline, CDR1 is MNHEY and CDR2 is SVGAGI. CDR3 length: 12 residues. CDR3: CATRQTNYGYTF. CDR3 bases: TGTGCCACCCGGCAGACTAACTATGGCTACACCTTC.

V gene TRBV4-1 combines with J gene TRBJ2-5; the D gene is possibly TRBD2 (7 bases). V was pared by 0 bases and J by 5 bases, with 25 bases between. CDR3 length: 19 amino acids. CDR1 and CDR2 (germline): MGHRA, YSYEKL. CDR3 nucleotides: TGCGCCAGCAGCCAAGATACAGGGCTAGCGGCACCAGCAAGCGAGACCCAGTACTTC. This gives the protein CASSQDTGLAAPASETQYF.

This chain joins TRBV9 and TRBJ2-3; D not certain. Trimming removed 0 bases at V and 4 bases at J, with 9 bases between. The CDR3 totals 14 residues. Germline CDR1 and CDR2: SGDLS and YYNGEE. The CDR3 loop is CASSVGLSADTQYF. DNA for the CDR3: TGTGCCAGCAGCGTAGGACTGTCTGCAGATACGCAGTATTTT.

The CDR3 DNA is TGTGCCAGCAGTTACACAGGGGGGACCGGGGAGCTGTTTTTT. Translating gives CASSYTGGTGELFF. This chain joins TRBV6-6 and TRBJ2-2, with 8 bases that match TRBD1. The germline CDR1 and CDR2 sequences are MNHNY and SVGAGI (reference sequence). The junction had 1 base not matched to a gene; V was cut back by 2 bases and J by 5 bases. This CDR3 comprises 14 residues.

The gene calls are TRBV10-3 and TRBJ2-4; 8 bases are shared with TRBD1. Germline CDR1 reads ENHRY; CDR2 reads SYGVKD. V dropped 2 bases and J dropped 1; count of bases not matched to a gene: 7. The length of the CDR3 is 17 residues. CDR3 residues: CAISEELTGVAKNIQYF. The CDR3 region has the DNA TGTGCCATCAGTGAGGAACTGACAGGGGTGGCCAAAAACATTCAGTACTTC.

The V gene is TRBV2, the J gene TRBJ2-3, with 7 bases fitting TRBD2. CDR3 size: 14 residues. V shed 5 bases and J 4 bases; nucleotides not matched to a gene: 6. Germline assignment: CDR1 SNHLY and CDR2 FYNNEI. The chain's CDR3 is CASSPGTISDTQYF. The CDR3 coding sequence is TGTGCCAGCAGTCCTGGGACTATTTCAGATACGCAGTATTTT.

The J gene is TRBJ2-5, the V gene TRBV30; 7 nucleotides match TRBD1. CDR1 and CDR2 (germline): GTSNPN, SVGIG (reference sequence). The V and J ends lost 1 base and 5 bases, in that order; junction bases with no gene match: 16. This CDR3 is built from 17 residues. The CDR3, as DNA: TGTGCCTGGAGTGGCCGTACGGGACCGGCAGGGGGTGAGACCCAGTACTTC. Encoded protein: CAWSGRTGPAGGETQYF.

The chain links TRBV11-2 to TRBJ2-1, with 8 bases lining up with TRBD2. Looked up from germline, CDR1 is SGHAT and CDR2 is FQNNGV. The CDR3 consists of 13 residues. J was trimmed by 7 bases and V by 5 bases; bases with no gene match: 4. The CDR3 DNA is TGTGCCAGCAGCACCGGGACTAGGAATGAGCAGTTCTTC. Translating it yields CASSTGTRNEQFF.

This chain connects TRBV19 to TRBJ1-5; the D is unclear. Trimming left V 3 bases short and J 6 bases short, with 6 bases between. Per germline, CDR1 LNHDA and CDR2 SQIVND (reference sequence). CDR3 length: 12 residues. CDR3 sequence: CASSMPPQPQHF. The CDR3 coding sequence is TGTGCCAGTAGTATGCCCCCTCAGCCCCAGCATTTT.

The J gene is TRBJ2-6, the V gene TRBV5-1; TRBD1 aligns across 8 bases. Germline assignment: CDR1 SGHRS and CDR2 YFSETQ. The CDR3 length is 17 residues. The V segment lost 5 bases and the J segment 0 bases; nucleotides outside the gene matches: 7. CDR3 DNA: TGCGCCAGCAGGTCCGGGACAGGATTCTCTGGGGCCAACGTCCTGACTTTC. Encoded protein: CASRSGTGFSGANVLTF.

The chain couples TRBV7-8 to TRBJ2-1, with 9 bases fitting TRBD1. The germline V gene encodes CDR1 SGHVS and CDR2 FQNEAQ. This CDR3 contains 15 residues. The trim removed 4 bases at V and 3 bases at J, leaving 4 bases unmatched. The CDR3 coding sequence is TGTGCCAGCAGCTATAGGACAGGGGTCTACAATGAGCAGTTCTTC. It specifies CASSYRTGVYNEQFF. The full variable domain, with the rest looked up from reference TRBV7-8 and TRBJ2-1, is GAGVSQSPRYKVAKRGQDVALRCDPISGHVSLFWYQQALGQGPEFLTYFQNEAQLDKSGLPSDRFFAERPEGSVSTLKIQRTQQEDSAVYLCASSYRTGVYNEQFFGPGTRLTVL.

The chain links TRBV9 to TRBJ1-5; 7 bases are a match to TRBD1. This CDR3 has 15 residues. The V segment lost 0 bases and the J segment 6 bases; nucleotides outside the gene matches: 6. Germline loops: CDR1 SGDLS, CDR2 YYNGEE. The CDR3 DNA reads as TGTGCCAGCAGCGTAGGACAGGGATTGGGTCAGCCCCAGCATTTT. Translating gives CASSVGQGLGQPQHF.

The rearrangement joins TRBV7-8 to TRBJ2-1; 9 bases are shared with TRBD2. Germline CDR1 reads SGHVS; CDR2 reads FQNEAQ. CDR3 size: 16 residues. Losses at the gene ends were 1 base for V and 4 bases for J; bases not matched to a gene: 5. CDR3 loop: CASSLGASGTYNEQFF. DNA of the CDR3: TGTGCCAGCAGCTTAGGGGCTAGCGGGACGTACAATGAGCAGTTCTTC.

The chain is built from TRBV11-2 and TRBJ2-7, with 7 bases lining up with TRBD2. Losses at the gene ends were 3 bases for V and 6 bases for J; bases not matched to a gene: 5. The germline CDR1 and CDR2 sequences are SGHAT and FQNNGV. The CDR3 is 13 residues long. The CDR3 DNA is TGTGCCAGCAGCTTCCGACTAGCCCGCGAGCAGTACTTC. This codes for CASSFRLAREQYF.

This chain joins TRBV2 and TRBJ2-1; no firm D call. The CDR3 runs 13 residues. The V end lost 7 bases, the J end lost 9 bases, and 16 bases lay between the germline ends. The V gene's germline CDR1 is SNHLY and CDR2 FYNNEI. The CDR3 loop reads CASTQDTGAEQFF. The CDR3 DNA is TGTGCCAGCACCCAAGATACGGGTGCTGAGCAGTTCTTC.

This sequence joins TRBV7-2 and TRBJ2-1; 7 bases map to TRBD1. V shed 5 bases, J shed 1 base, and the junction held 2 bases outside the gene matches. The length of the CDR3 is 14 residues. Germline lookup yields CDR1 SGHTA and CDR2 FQGNSA. CDR3 coding DNA: TGTGCCAGCAGCAGACAGGGATCCTACAATGAGCAGTTCTTC. This sequence encodes CASSRQGSYNEQFF.

The gene calls are TRBV28 and TRBJ1-3; TRBD1 matches 7 bases. The CDR3 extends over 14 amino acids. In germline, CDR1 is MDHEN, CDR2 SYDVKM. The trim removed 6 bases at V and 5 bases at J, leaving 7 bases unmatched. CDR3 DNA sequence: TGTGCCAGCAGCCCTGGGACAGCTAGAAACACCATATATTTT. It specifies CASSPGTARNTIYF.

The chain links TRBV18 to TRBJ1-5, with D tentatively TRBD1 (5 bases). V was cut by 4 bases and J by 5 bases, with 12 bases left in between. CDR3 size: 14 residues. Germline assignment: CDR1 KGHSH and CDR2 LQKENI. CDR3 sequence: CASSLRQWDQPQHF. DNA of the CDR3: TGTGCCAGCTCACTCCGACAGTGGGATCAGCCCCAGCATTTT.